One sample yielded the 20 T cell receptor beta chains listed below, sequenced in a study of response to subunit inactivated influenza vaccine. TCRdb reanalysed the RT-PCR reads using MiXCR and keeps one entry per CDR3 protein. The table shows a few hundred thousand distinct CDR3 sequences, with 12% occurring only once. This sample comprised non-naive T cells sorted from PBMCs, obtained approximately 15 days before vaccination. Every receptor here comes from a man aged 50 to 60 who received an inactivated influenza vaccine.

This clonotype has just a few counts. The rearrangement joins TRBV12-3 or TRBV12-4 to TRBJ2-3; D is ambiguous. The germline V and J ends were trimmed by 3 bases and 8 bases, with 21 bases remaining between them. The CDR3 is 16 amino acids. The CDR3 DNA reads as TGTGCCAGCAGTTTCTCGTCAGCCTCATTGGCGGTTACGCAGTATTTT. Translated: CASSFSSASLAVTQYF.

The chain joins TRBV4-3 to TRBJ1-1; 10 bases line up with TRBD1. V was clipped by 2 bases and J by 4 bases; unmatched bases: 1. Per the germline V gene, CDR1 is LGHNA and CDR2 is YSLEER. This CDR3 has 14 residues. CDR3: CASSQRTGGTEAFF. In DNA form, the CDR3 reads TGCGCCAGCAGCCAAAGGACAGGGGGCACTGAAGCTTTCTTT.

This clonotype has only a few counts. The chain recombines TRBV12-3 or TRBV12-4 with TRBJ2-7; D remains ambiguous. The CDR3 is 12 amino acids. V was shortened by 6 bases and J by 3 bases, with 9 bases between the two germline ends. The CDR3 loop is CASRRTNYEQYF. CDR3 bases: TGTGCCAGCAGACGTACAAACTACGAGCAGTACTTC.

Comment on this clonotype: A much bigger clone sits one base away, suggesting this may be a read error. V usage is TRBV6-1 and J usage is TRBJ2-3; no firm D call. The CDR3 has 15 amino acids. CDR1 is MNHNS, CDR2 SASEGT, per germline. V shed 2 bases and J shed 0 bases, with 9 bases lying between them. CDR3: CASSEQDTSTDTQYF. As DNA, the CDR3 is TGTGCCAGCAGTGAACAAGATACTAGCACAGATACGCAGTATTTT.

This clonotype was found a few times. J is TRBJ1-1 and V is TRBV6-5, with 10 bases aligning to TRBD1. The CDR3 covers 15 residues. The V segment lost 0 bases and the J segment 7 bases; nucleotides outside the gene matches: 5. Per germline, CDR1 MNHEY and CDR2 SVGAGI. The CDR3 DNA follows: TGTGCCAGCAGTTACTCGAGGACAGGGGGAGTTGAAGCTTTCTTT. It specifies CASSYSRTGGVEAFF.

This clonotype was seen at least ten times. The chain uses TRBV7-9 and TRBJ2-2, with D possibly being TRBD2 (5 bases). This CDR3 has 15 amino acids. The germline V gene encodes CDR1 SEHNR and CDR2 FQNEAQ (reference sequence). V was trimmed by 5 bases and J by 1 base, leaving 11 bases between them. Here the CDR3 reads CASSPRGQNTGELFF. The CDR3 bases are TGTGCCAGCAGCCCACGCGGGCAGAACACCGGGGAGCTGTTTTTT.

This clonotype showed up just a few times. The chain is built from TRBV29-1 and TRBJ2-7; tentatively, D is TRBD1 (5 bases). The germline gives CDR1 SQVTM, CDR2 ANQGSEA. CDR3 length equals 15 residues. V was cut by 1 base and J by 0 bases, with 13 bases left in between. CDR3 sequence (DNA): TGCAGCGTTGAAGCCCAGTACAGGAACTCCTACGAGCAGTACTTC. Translation: CSVEAQYRNSYEQYF.

This clonotype was seen a handful of times. The V gene is TRBV28, the J gene TRBJ1-2; D remains ambiguous. The CDR3 has 14 amino acids. Germline V CDR1 and CDR2: MDHEN, SYDVKM. Trimming took off 5 bases at V and 1 base at J, with 11 bases between the two ends. For the CDR3, the DNA is TGTGCCAGCAGTCGGGCAGAAGATAACTATGGCTACACCTTC. Protein: CASSRAEDNYGYTF.

This clonotype was counted a few times. This sequence joins TRBV6-5 and TRBJ2-6, with 9 bases fitting TRBD1. The germline CDR1 and CDR2 sequences are MNHEY and SVGAGI. CDR3 length equals 19 residues. The ends lost 0 bases at V and 4 bases at J; junction bases unmatched: 10. The CDR3 here is CASSYSIIQGAEGANVLTF. In DNA form, the CDR3 reads TGTGCCAGCAGTTACTCTATCATACAGGGGGCAGAAGGGGCCAACGTCCTGACTTTC.

This clonotype occurred many times. The CDR3 coding sequence is TGTGCCAGCACCCTTAGTGGTTTTGACTACAATGAGCAGTTCTTC. Encoded protein: CASTLSGFDYNEQFF. This chain uses TRBV7-2 with TRBJ2-1, with D unclear. Germline V lookup: CDR1 SGHTA, CDR2 FQGNSA. CDR3 size: 15 residues. The V end was cut by 7 bases, the J end by 3 bases, with 16 bases between. The full variable domain, in which reference TRBV7-2 and TRBJ2-1 provide the parts outside the CDR3, is GAGVSQSPSNKVTEKGKDVELRCDPISGHTALYWYRQSLGQGLEFLIYFQGNSAPDKSGLPSDRFSAERTGGSVSTLTIQRTQQEDSAVYLCASTLSGFDYNEQFFGPGTRLTVL.

At least ten counts were recorded for this clonotype. The J gene is TRBJ2-3, the V gene TRBV6-2 or TRBV6-3; D tentatively fits TRBD1 or TRBD2 (5 bases each). V lost 0 bases, J lost 4 bases, and 11 bases lay in between. The length of the CDR3 is 15 residues. Germline V gives CDR1 MNHEY, CDR2 SVGEGT. The CDR3 coding sequence is TGTGCCAGCAGTTACTCGAGGGGTTCGGCAGATACGCAGTATTTT. This gives the protein CASSYSRGSADTQYF.

This clonotype was detected a few times. The rearrangement links TRBV7-8 to TRBJ2-3; a possible D gene is TRBD1 (5 bases). The V gene's germline CDR1 is SGHVS and CDR2 FQNEAQ. This CDR3 has 13 amino acids. Trimming stripped 5 bases from V and 1 base from J, with 7 bases between. The DNA for the CDR3 is TGTGCCAGCAGCAGGACACGCACAGATACGCAGTATTTT. It codes for CASSRTRTDTQYF.

CDR3 amino acids: CASRPAAGETQYF. The CDR3 coding sequence is TGTGCCAGCAGACCCGCGGCGGGTGAGACCCAGTACTTC. The chain has TRBV6-6 and TRBJ2-5; D is possibly TRBD2 (5 bases). Germline V gene sequence: CDR1 MNHNY, CDR2 SVGAGI (reference sequence). V lost 6 bases and J 5 bases, leaving 13 bases between the germline ends. This CDR3 is built from 13 residues.

This clonotype was seen more than once but under ten times. This rearrangement joins TRBV20-1 to TRBJ2-4; TRBD2 matches 11 bases. The J segment lost 9 bases and the V segment lost 6 bases, leaving 10 bases of the junction unmatched. CDR1 is DFQATT and CDR2 is SNEGSKA in the germline V gene (reference sequence). This CDR3 comprises 14 residues. The DNA for the CDR3 is TGCAGTGCGCCCCTAGCGGGAGGCCGGGGCATTCAGTACTTC. The encoded protein is CSAPLAGGRGIQYF.

In this sample, this clonotype turned up many times. The chain is built from TRBV9 and TRBJ1-1, with D maybe TRBD1 (5 bases). This CDR3 region has 13 residues. V was trimmed by 8 bases and J by 4 bases, leaving 15 bases between them. Germline V lookup: CDR1 SGDLS, CDR2 YYNGEE. The CDR3 loop reads CASQPPRGTEAFF. DNA for the CDR3: TGTGCCAGTCAACCCCCTAGGGGCACTGAAGCTTTCTTT.

This clonotype was seen only a few times. The J gene is TRBJ2-4, the V gene TRBV12-3 or TRBV12-4; 8 nucleotides line up with TRBD1. CDR3 size: 14 residues. With 6 bases clipped from V and 7 bases from J, the junction kept 8 bases outside the gene matches. The CDR3 region is CASSLDRVGNIQYF. The CDR3 region has the DNA TGTGCCAGCAGCCTGGACAGGGTTGGGAACATTCAGTACTTC.

This clonotype was seen only a few times. V gene TRBV10-2 combines with J gene TRBJ2-7, with TRBD1 matching over 7 bases. V lost 3 bases and J lost 4; bases outside the gene matches: 6. Germline CDR1 and CDR2: WSHSY and SAAADI. The CDR3 sequence is 14 residues long. CDR3 sequence (DNA): TGCGCCAGCAGTGAAGGGACAGCCGTTTACGAGCAGTACTTC. Its protein product is CASSEGTAVYEQYF.

This clonotype came up a few times. The chain couples TRBV2 to TRBJ1-5; unclear D gene. The CDR3 contains 14 residues. V was trimmed by 4 bases and J by 4 bases, leaving 11 bases between them. CDR1 and CDR2 from the germline V gene are SNHLY and FYNNEI. In DNA, the CDR3 is TGTGCCAGCAGTGGAGACGGAAGGAATCAGCCCCAGCATTTT. Protein: CASSGDGRNQPQHF.

This clonotype has a handful of counts. The chain uses TRBV5-1 and TRBJ1-2, with TRBD1 matching over 7 bases. Germline loops: CDR1 SGHRS, CDR2 YFSETQ. The CDR3 extends over 15 amino acids. With 3 bases clipped from V and 4 bases from J, the junction kept 9 bases outside the gene matches. The CDR3 protein is CASSSKTGSIYGYTF. Written as DNA, the CDR3 is TGCGCCAGCAGCTCGAAGACAGGGTCAATCTATGGCTACACCTTC.

There are a few counts of this clonotype. The chain recombines TRBV27 with TRBJ2-5, with 15 bases fitting TRBD2. The germline V gene encodes CDR1 MNHEY and CDR2 SMNVEV (reference sequence). Unmatched junction bases numbered 9, after V lost 5 bases and J lost 5 bases. This CDR3 is built from 17 residues. The CDR3 sequence: CASSVTGTSGGRETQYF. The DNA of the CDR3 is TGTGCCAGCAGTGTAACCGGGACTAGCGGGGGGCGTGAGACCCAGTACTTC.